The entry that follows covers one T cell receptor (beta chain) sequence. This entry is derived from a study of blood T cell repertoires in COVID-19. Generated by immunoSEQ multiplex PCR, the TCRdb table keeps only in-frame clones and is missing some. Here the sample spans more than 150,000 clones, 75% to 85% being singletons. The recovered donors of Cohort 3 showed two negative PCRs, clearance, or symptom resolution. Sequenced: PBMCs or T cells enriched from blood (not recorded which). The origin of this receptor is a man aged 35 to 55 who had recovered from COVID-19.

For the CDR3, the DNA is TGCGCCAGCAGCCTAGTGCTTAGCGGGAGCCAAGAGACCCAGTACTTC. Protein sequence: CASSLVLSGSQETQYF. This chain uses TRBV5-1 with TRBJ2-5; 9 bases match TRBD2. Germline CDR1 SGHRS, CDR2 YFSETQ. J lost 1 base, V lost 4 bases, and 8 bases had no gene match. The length of the CDR3 is 16 residues.